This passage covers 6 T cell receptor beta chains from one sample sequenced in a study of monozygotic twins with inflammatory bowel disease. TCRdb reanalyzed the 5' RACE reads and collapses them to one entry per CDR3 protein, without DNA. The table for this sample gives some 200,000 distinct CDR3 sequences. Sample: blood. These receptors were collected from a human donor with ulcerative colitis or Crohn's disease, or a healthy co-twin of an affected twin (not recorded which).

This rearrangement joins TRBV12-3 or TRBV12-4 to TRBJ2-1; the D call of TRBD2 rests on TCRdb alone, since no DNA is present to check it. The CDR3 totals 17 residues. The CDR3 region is CASSFGALGGSYNEQFF.

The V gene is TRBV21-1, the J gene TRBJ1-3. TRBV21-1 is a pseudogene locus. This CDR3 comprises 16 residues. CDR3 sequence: CASSARRGRSGNTIYF.

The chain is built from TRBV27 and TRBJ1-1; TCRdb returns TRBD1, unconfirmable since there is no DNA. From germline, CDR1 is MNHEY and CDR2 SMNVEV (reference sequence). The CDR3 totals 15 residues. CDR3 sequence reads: CASSRVGAGGLEAFF.

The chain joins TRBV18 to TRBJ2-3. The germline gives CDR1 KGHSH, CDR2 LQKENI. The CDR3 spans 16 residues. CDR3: CASSPPRRTSTDTQYF.

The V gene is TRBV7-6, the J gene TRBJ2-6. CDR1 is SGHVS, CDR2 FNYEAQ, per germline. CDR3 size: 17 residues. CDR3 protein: CASSLEDGVSGANVLTF.

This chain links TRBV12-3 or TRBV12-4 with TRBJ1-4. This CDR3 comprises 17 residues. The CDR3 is CASSRPVDMTTNEKLFF.